A single sample is the source of the 10 T cell receptor beta chains below, sequenced in a study of blood T cell repertoires in COVID-19. TCRdb's table, derived via immunoSEQ multiplex PCR, lists solely in-frame clones and lacks some. This table has 150,000 to 200,000 clones, under 90% appearing once. Material for sequencing was peripheral blood. These receptors came from a woman aged 70 to 79 with COVID-19, enrolled during active disease.

Details on this clone: The sample contains more than one DNA sequence encoding this CDR3. CDR3 in amino acids: CASSLEGASGNTIYF. CDR3 in DNA: TGCGCCAGCAGCTTGGAAGGGGCCTCTGGAAACACCATATATTTT. The chain is built from TRBV5-1 and TRBJ1-3; perhaps TRBD1 as D (5 bases). CDR3 size: 15 residues. Trimming left V 0 bases short and J 0 bases short, with 7 bases between. The germline gives CDR1 SGHRS, CDR2 YFSETQ.

This chain links TRBV28 with TRBJ1-2; tentatively, D is TRBD1 (6 bases). Germline V gene data show CDR1 as MDHEN and CDR2 as SYDVKM. This CDR3 contains 16 residues. The V end was cut by 3 bases, the J end by 10 bases, with 24 bases between. The CDR3 region has the DNA TGTGCCAGCAGTTTGGAGCCGTCTCTGGGGACACCTGACTACACCTTC. It is translated as CASSLEPSLGTPDYTF.

The V and J genes are TRBV2 and TRBJ1-5; D might be TRBD1 (6 bases). The CDR3 runs to 13 residues. Germline lookup yields CDR1 SNHLY and CDR2 FYNNEI. V shed 10 bases and J shed 4 bases, with 14 bases lying between them. Here the CDR3 DNA reads TGTGCCACCACCCGACAGGAAAATCAGCCCCAGCATTTT. As protein: CATTRQENQPQHF. Filled out from reference TRBV2 and TRBJ1-5, the complete variable domain reads EPEVTQTPSHQVTQMGQEVILRCVPISNHLYFYWYRQILGQKVEFLVSFYNNEISEKSEIFDDQFSVERPDGSNFTLKIRSTKLEDSAMYFCATTRQENQPQHFGDGTRLSIL.

This clone was observed a single time. The chain recombines TRBV10-3 with TRBJ1-1; no definite D call. V was pared by 2 bases and J by 1 base, with 5 bases between. CDR3 size: 13 residues. In germline, CDR1 is ENHRY, CDR2 SYGVKD. CDR3 nucleotides: TGTGCCATCAGTGAGAGCTCGAACACTGAAGCTTTCTTT. Its translation: CAISESSNTEAFF.

This clone was counted between two and nine times. The J gene is TRBJ1-1, the V gene TRBV28; 8 bases are a match to TRBD1. Germline V gene lookup returns CDR1 MDHEN and CDR2 SYDVKM. The ends lost 7 bases at V and 9 bases at J; junction bases unmatched: 10. This CDR3 comprises 13 residues. The CDR3 DNA follows: TGTGCCAGCACCTCCGGACAGGGCTTCAAAGCTTTCTTT. Amino acid sequence: CASTSGQGFKAFF.

This rearrangement joins TRBV19 to TRBJ2-1; 11 bases line up with TRBD1. Trimming removed 3 bases from V and 2 bases from J; junction bases left unmatched: 12. Per the germline V gene, CDR1 is LNHDA and CDR2 is SQIVND (reference sequence). The CDR3 sequence is 19 residues long. The CDR3 DNA follows: TGTGCCAGTAGTATTAGAGGACAGGGGGCAATACTAACCTACAATGAGCAGTTCTTC. This encodes CASSIRGQGAILTYNEQFF.

The chain joins TRBV6-5 to TRBJ1-2; 9 nucleotides match TRBD1. Losses at the gene ends were 7 bases for V and 8 bases for J; bases not matched to a gene: 5. In germline, CDR1 is MNHEY, CDR2 SVGAGI. This CDR3 is 12 amino acids long. CDR3 sequence (DNA): TGTGCCAGCACGGAGGACAGGGGAGGCTACACCTTC. Its protein is CASTEDRGGYTF.

The gene calls are TRBV2 and TRBJ2-5; 7 nucleotides agree with TRBD1. Germline V lookup: CDR1 SNHLY, CDR2 FYNNEI. The length of the CDR3 is 14 residues. J was trimmed by 3 bases and V by 4 bases; bases with no gene match: 5. CDR3 bases: TGTGCCAGCAGTGGAACGACAGGGAAAGAGACCCAGTACTTC. Encoded protein: CASSGTTGKETQYF.

This chain connects TRBV6-1 to TRBJ1-1, with unresolved D. Trimming removed 3 bases at V and 9 bases at J, with 11 bases between. The CDR3 sequence is 12 residues long. Germline values: CDR1 MNHNS, CDR2 SASEGT. DNA for the CDR3: TGTGCCAGCAGTGAGGTCCAGCGAAAAGCTTTCTTT. Its translation is CASSEVQRKAFF.

The genes are TRBV6-6 and TRBJ1-5; D is unclear. CDR3 length equals 11 residues. Deletions cut 6 bases from V and 5 bases from J, with 5 bases between. Per the germline V gene, CDR1 is MNHNY and CDR2 is SVGAGI (reference sequence). The chain's CDR3 is CASRGDQPQHF. DNA of the CDR3: TGTGCCAGCAGGGGAGATCAGCCCCAGCATTTT.